A selection of T cell receptor beta chains follows, all from one sample in a study of T cell clones after liver transplantation. Clones were sequenced by immunoSEQ multiplex PCR, and TCRdb holds only the in-frame ones, with some missing. The table shows more than 95,000 clones, with 82% occurring only once. The source material was CD4+ T cells from blood, sampled before liver transplant. The receptors were gathered from a human donor who received a liver transplant. CDR3s include the opening cysteine and the closing phenylalanine or tryptophan. The D gene is left open where the match is weak. Size values are once, few and many counts, or a class for expanded clones, and some rows have none.

D: TRBD1; size: -; J: TRBJ1-5; V: TRBV5-5; CDR3: CASTGTGGSNQPQHF; DNA: TGTGCCAGCACCGGAACAGGGGGGAGCAATCAGCCCCAGCATTTT
D: -; size: -; J: TRBJ1-1; V: TRBV6-5; CDR3: CASRPLSPLLAFF; DNA: TGTGCCAGCAGACCCTTATCTCCGTTGCTGGCTTTCTTT
D: TRBD2; size: -; J: TRBJ2-1; V: TRBV10-3; CDR3: CAISDPTSAGRYNEQFF; DNA: TGTGCCATCAGTGACCCGACTAGCGCGGGGAGGTACAATGAGCAGTTCTTC
D: -; size: -; J: TRBJ2-6; V: TRBV6-1; CDR3: CASSVIFGHTGANVLTF; DNA: TGTGCCAGCAGTGTAATCTTTGGACATACTGGGGCCAACGTCCTGACTTTC
D: -; size: -; J: TRBJ2-2; V: TRBV5-8; CDR3: CASSLVGLAELFF; DNA: TGTGCCAGCAGCTTGGTAGGGTTGGCGGAGCTGTTTTTT
D: -; size: -; J: TRBJ1-2; V: TRBV6-5; CDR3: CASSYSSGQDYGYTF; DNA: TGTGCCAGCAGTTACTCAAGCGGGCAAGACTATGGCTACACCTTC
D: -; size: once; J: TRBJ1-5; V: TRBV27; CDR3: CASSNGQFNQPQHF; DNA: TGTGCCAGCAGTAACGGACAGTTCAATCAGCCCCAGCATTTT
D: TRBD1; size: -; J: TRBJ1-2; V: TRBV27; CDR3: CASRQQGQNYGYTF; DNA: TGTGCCAGCAGACAACAGGGGCAGAACTATGGCTACACCTTC
D: TRBD1; size: -; J: TRBJ2-2; V: TRBV27; CDR3: CASSLRQGSTGELFF; DNA: TGTGCCAGCAGTTTAAGACAGGGGAGCACCGGGGAGCTGTTTTTT
D: TRBD1; size: -; J: TRBJ2-5; V: TRBV4-1; CDR3: CASSPLGTGGETQYF; DNA: TGCGCCAGCAGCCCACTCGGGACAGGGGGGGAGACCCAGTACTTC
D: -; size: few; J: TRBJ2-6; V: TRBV10-2; CDR3: CASSESGAGTGANVLTF; DNA: TGCGCCAGCAGTGAGTCAGGGGCAGGGACTGGGGCCAACGTCCTGACTTTC
D: -; size: -; J: TRBJ2-3; V: TRBV18; CDR3: CASSQPSGLTDTQYF; DNA: TGTGCCAGCTCACAGCCGTCAGGTCTCACAGATACGCAGTATTTT
D: -; size: -; J: TRBJ1-5; V: TRBV6-1; CDR3: CASSERLSQPQHF; DNA: TGTGCCAGCAGTGAGCGTCTAAGCCAGCCCCAGCATTTT
D: -; size: -; J: TRBJ2-7; V: TRBV7-2; CDR3: CASSVNRLYEQYF; DNA: TGTGCCAGCAGCGTGAACAGGCTCTACGAGCAGTACTTC
D: -; size: -; J: TRBJ2-2; V: TRBV7-2; CDR3: CARGRGVNTGELFF; DNA: TGTGCCAGGGGACGAGGCGTTAACACCGGGGAGCTGTTTTTT
D: -; size: -; J: TRBJ1-4; V: TRBV19; CDR3: CASSIRGVSEKLFF; DNA: TGTGCCAGTAGTATACGAGGGGTTAGCGAAAAACTGTTTTTT
D: -; size: few; J: TRBJ1-5; V: TRBV7-9; CDR3: CASSLEGRQPQHF; DNA: TGTGCCAGCAGCTTAGAGGGGCGTCAGCCCCAGCATTTT
D: TRBD1; size: -; J: TRBJ1-2; V: TRBV6-1; CDR3: CASTPGGSFYGYTF; DNA: TGTGCCAGTACTCCAGGGGGCTCTTTTTATGGCTACACCTTC